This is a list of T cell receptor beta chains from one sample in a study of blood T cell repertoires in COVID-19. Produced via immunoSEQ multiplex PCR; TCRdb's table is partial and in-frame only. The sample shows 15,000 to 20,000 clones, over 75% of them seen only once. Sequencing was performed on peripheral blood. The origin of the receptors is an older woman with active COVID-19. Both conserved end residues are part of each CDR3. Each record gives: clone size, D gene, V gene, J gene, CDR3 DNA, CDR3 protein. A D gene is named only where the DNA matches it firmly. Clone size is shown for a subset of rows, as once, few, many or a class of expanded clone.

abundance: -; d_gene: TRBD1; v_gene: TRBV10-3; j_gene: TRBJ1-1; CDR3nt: TGTGCCATCAGGACAGGGAATGGTGAAGCTTTCTTT; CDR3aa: CAIRTGNGEAFF
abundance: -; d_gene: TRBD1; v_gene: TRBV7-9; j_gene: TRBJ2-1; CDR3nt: TGTGCCAGCAGCAATCCTCAGGGGGACTCCTACAATGAGCAGTTCTTC; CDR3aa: CASSNPQGDSYNEQFF
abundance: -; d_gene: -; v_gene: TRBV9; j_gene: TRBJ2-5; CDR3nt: TGTGCCAGCAGCGTAGCAGTTTGGGAGACCCAGTACTTC; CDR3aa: CASSVAVWETQYF
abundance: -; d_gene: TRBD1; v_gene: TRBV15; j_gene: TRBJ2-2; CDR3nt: TGTGCCACCAGCAGAGATCTCCGTGGACAGGGTTCGAACACCGGGGAGCTGTTTTTT; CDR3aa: CATSRDLRGQGSNTGELFF
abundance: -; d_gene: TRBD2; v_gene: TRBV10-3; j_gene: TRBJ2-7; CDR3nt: TGTGCCATCAGTGGCGGGGGTGAGCAGTACTTC; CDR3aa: CAISGGGEQYF
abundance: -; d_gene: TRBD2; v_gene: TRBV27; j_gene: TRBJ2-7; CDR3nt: TGTGCCAGCAGTCCACGGCCAGGGTGGACTAGCGGGAAGACCTACGAGCAGTACTTC; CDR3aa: CASSPRPGWTSGKTYEQYF
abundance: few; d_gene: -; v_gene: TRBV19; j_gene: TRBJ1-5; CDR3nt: TGTGCCAGTAGTATCCCCGAGTGGGGCGCGGTCCCTCAGCCCCAGCATTTT; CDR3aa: CASSIPEWGAVPQPQHF
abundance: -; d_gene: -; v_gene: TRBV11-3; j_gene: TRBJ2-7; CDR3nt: TGTGCCACCCTCTTTTCGCCGGCGGTCCTCTACGAGCAGTACTTC; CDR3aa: CATLFSPAVLYEQYF
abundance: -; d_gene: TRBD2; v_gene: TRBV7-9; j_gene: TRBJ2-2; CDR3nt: TGTGCCAGCAGGTCCACTAGCGGGAGAACCGGGGAGCTGTTTTTT; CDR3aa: CASRSTSGRTGELFF
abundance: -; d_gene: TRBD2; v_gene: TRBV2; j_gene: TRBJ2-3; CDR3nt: TGTGCCAGCAGTGGCTTAGAAGCTAGCGGATATGATACGCAGTATTTT; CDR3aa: CASSGLEASGYDTQYF
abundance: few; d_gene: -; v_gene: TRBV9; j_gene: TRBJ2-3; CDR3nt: TGTGCCAGCAGCGTAGCGTCCGATACGCAGTATTTT; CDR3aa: CASSVASDTQYF
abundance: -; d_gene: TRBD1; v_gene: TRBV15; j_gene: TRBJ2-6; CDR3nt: TGTGCCACCAGCACTCGACAGGGGGCGGCAGTCCTGACTTTC; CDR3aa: CATSTRQGAAVLTF
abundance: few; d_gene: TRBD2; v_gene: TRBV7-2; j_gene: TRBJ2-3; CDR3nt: TGTGCCAGCAGCTTTAGCGGGAGGGACACAGATACGCAGTATTTT; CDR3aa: CASSFSGRDTDTQYF
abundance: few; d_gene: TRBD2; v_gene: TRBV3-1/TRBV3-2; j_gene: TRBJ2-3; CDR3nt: TGTGCCAGCAGCCAAGGGATAGCGGGAGCACGGGATACGCAGTATTTT; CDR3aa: CASSQGIAGARDTQYF
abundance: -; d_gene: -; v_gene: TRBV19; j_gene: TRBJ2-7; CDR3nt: TGTGCCAGTAGCGAGAGGGGGGGCTCCCCATCCGAGCAGTACTTC; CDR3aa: CASSERGGSPSEQYF
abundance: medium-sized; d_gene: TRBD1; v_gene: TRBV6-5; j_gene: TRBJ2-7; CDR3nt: TGTGCCAGCAGTACGGTTCCGGGACAGGGGACCACGCAGTACTTC; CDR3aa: CASSTVPGQGTTQYF